Shown below are 9 T cell receptor beta chains from a single sample sequenced in a study of identical twins. TCRdb re-called the 5' RACE reads through MiXCR, storing one row per CDR3 protein. There are under 400,000 distinct CDR3 sequences in the sample; 8.5% to 10% occur only once, and roughly 8.7% lies in the top ten. Sequenced: naive T cells sorted from blood. The receptors derive from a woman in her forties or fifties in good health.

The CDR3 nucleotides read TGCGCCAGCAGCCCCCAGGGGGGAACGACTGAAGCTTTCTTT. Translating gives CASSPQGGTTEAFF. The rearrangement joins TRBV4-1 to TRBJ1-1; 7 positions agree with TRBD1. The CDR3 runs to 14 residues. Germline assignment: CDR1 MGHRA and CDR2 YSYEKL. Trimming took 4 bases from V and 5 from J; bases not matched to a gene: 7.

This clonotype came up many times. The chain is built from TRBV12-3 or TRBV12-4 and TRBJ1-6, with D maybe TRBD1 (6 bases). This CDR3 region has 14 residues. The ends were cut back, 5 bases at V and 5 bases at J, with 10 bases in the middle. The CDR3 coding sequence is TGTGCCAGCAGTAGGGGGTTGGATAATTCACCCCTCCACTTT. This codes for CASSRGLDNSPLHF.

V and J are TRBV12-3 or TRBV12-4 and TRBJ2-6; D may be TRBD1 (5 bases). V was shortened by 3 bases and J by 3 bases, with 15 bases between the two germline ends. CDR3 length: 17 residues. Here the CDR3 reads CASSFDTGRGGANVLTF. Here the CDR3 DNA reads TGTGCCAGCAGTTTCGATACAGGAAGAGGTGGGGCCAACGTCCTGACTTTC.

This clonotype was seen repeatedly, ten times or more. The CDR3 nucleotides read TGCAGCGTTGAAAAGTTGGCAGGGATGACAGATACGCAGTATTTT. Translating gives CSVEKLAGMTDTQYF. The chain joins TRBV29-1 to TRBJ2-3, with D possibly matching TRBD1 (5 bases). The germline V gene has CDR1 SQVTM and CDR2 ANQGSEA. The CDR3 loop spans 15 amino acids. Trimming shortened V by 2 bases and J by 3 bases, and 15 bases separated the two germline ends.

In its sample, this clonotype was seen many times. This chain connects TRBV18 to TRBJ2-1; the D gene is possibly TRBD1 (5 bases). The CDR3 contains 13 residues. V dropped 3 bases and J dropped 6 bases, with 9 bases sitting between them. Germline lookup yields CDR1 KGHSH and CDR2 LQKENI. The CDR3 reads CASSPGQINEQFF. The CDR3 coding sequence is TGTGCCAGCTCACCGGGGCAGATCAATGAGCAGTTCTTC.

The sample holds one count of this clonotype. The J gene is TRBJ1-2, the V gene TRBV12-3 or TRBV12-4, with TRBD1 matching 7 bases. The CDR3 loop spans 13 amino acids. V shed 7 bases, J shed 8 bases, and the junction held 10 bases outside the gene matches. CDR3 coding DNA: TGTGCCAGCACCCCCCAGACAGGGAAGGGCTACACCTTC. Translating gives CASTPQTGKGYTF.

This clonotype was counted only a few times. The chain carries TRBV27 and TRBJ2-3; no clear D. CDR3 length equals 15 residues. V shed 5 bases and J shed 6 bases, with 18 bases lying between them. Germline V gives CDR1 MNHEY, CDR2 SMNVEV (reference sequence). The CDR3 sequence is CASSPSGWPWDTQYF. DNA for the CDR3: TGTGCCAGCAGTCCCTCCGGTTGGCCCTGGGATACGCAGTATTTT.

The genes are TRBV24-1 and TRBJ2-1; TRBD2 agrees at 8 bases. This CDR3 region has 15 residues. V lost 4 bases, J lost 11 bases, and 12 bases stayed unmatched. Per germline, CDR1 KGHDR and CDR2 SFDVKD. The CDR3 reads CATSDAAVKREKQFF. The CDR3 DNA reads as TGTGCCACCAGTGACGCCGCGGTTAAGCGGGAGAAGCAGTTCTTC.

This clonotype was recorded at least ten times. The chain carries TRBV15 and TRBJ2-6; unclear D gene. This CDR3 contains 13 residues. Germline loops: CDR1 LNHNV, CDR2 YYDKDF (reference sequence). V lost 0 bases and J lost 12, with 9 bases in between. CDR3 residues: CATSRDRNLVLTF. The DNA of the CDR3 is TGTGCCACCAGCAGAGATCGGAATCTCGTCCTGACTTTC.